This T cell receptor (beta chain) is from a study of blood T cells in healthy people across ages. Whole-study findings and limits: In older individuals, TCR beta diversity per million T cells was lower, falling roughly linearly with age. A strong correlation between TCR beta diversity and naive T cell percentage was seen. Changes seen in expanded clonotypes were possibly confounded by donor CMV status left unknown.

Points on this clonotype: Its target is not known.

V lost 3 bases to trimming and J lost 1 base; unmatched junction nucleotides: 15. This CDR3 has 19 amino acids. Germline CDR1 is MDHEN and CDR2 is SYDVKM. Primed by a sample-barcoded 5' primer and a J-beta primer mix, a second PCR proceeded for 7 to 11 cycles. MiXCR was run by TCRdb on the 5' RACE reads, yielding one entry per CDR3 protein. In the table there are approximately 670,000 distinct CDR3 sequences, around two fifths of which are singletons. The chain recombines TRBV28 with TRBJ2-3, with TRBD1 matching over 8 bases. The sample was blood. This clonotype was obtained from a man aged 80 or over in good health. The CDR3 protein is CASSFLPRTGGVGTDTQYF. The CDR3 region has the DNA TGTGCCAGCAGTTTTCTTCCCCGAACAGGGGGAGTTGGCACAGATACGCAGTATTTT.